The rows below give T cell receptor beta chains drawn from one sample of a study of identifying expanded T cells in peripheral blood. TCRdb keeps only in-frame clones here, not all; method: immunoSEQ multiplex PCR. Of about 81,000 clones in the sample, over 80% were seen once. The sample consisted of blood. These receptors were collected from a person aged 18 to 70 in good health. Both conserved end residues are part of each CDR3. The D gene is left open where the match is weak. The size field is filled for only some rows; it gives once, few, many or a size class.

clone size	D gene	V gene	J gene	CDR3 protein	CDR3 DNA
NA	NA	TRBV7-2	TRBJ1-5	CASSSSGPTSNQPQHF	TGTGCCAGCAGCTCCTCGGGCCCCACTAGCAATCAGCCCCAGCATTTT
NA	NA	TRBV15	TRBJ1-4	CATSRREIDEKLFF	TGTGCCACCAGCAGAAGGGAGATTGATGAAAAACTGTTTTTT
NA	NA	TRBV13	TRBJ2-7	CASSRESPYEQYF	TGTGCCAGCAGCCGAGAGTCCCCCTACGAGCAGTACTTC
NA	TRBD1	TRBV2	TRBJ1-5	CASSPRRRDRAEPQHF	TGTGCCAGCAGCCCCCGGCGAAGGGACAGAGCAGAGCCCCAGCATTTT
NA	TRBD2	TRBV7-3	TRBJ2-7	CASSLSSGSSYEQYF	TGTGCCAGCAGCTTAAGTAGCGGGAGTTCCTACGAGCAGTACTTC
NA	NA	TRBV5-1	TRBJ2-6	CASSLDGGPAWSGANVLTF	TGCGCCAGCAGCTTGGATGGGGGACCGGCATGGTCTGGGGCCAACGTCCTGACTTTC
NA	TRBD2	TRBV11-3	TRBJ2-3	CASSPGLAGVDTQYF	TGTGCCAGCAGCCCAGGACTAGCGGGTGTAGATACGCAGTATTTT
NA	NA	TRBV6-4	TRBJ1-1	CASRDSSMNTEAFF	TGTGCCAGCAGGGACAGCTCGATGAACACTGAAGCTTTCTTT
NA	NA	TRBV27	TRBJ2-7	CASSPSGTQYEQYF	TGTGCCAGCAGTCCAAGTGGGACCCAGTACGAGCAGTACTTC
NA	NA	TRBV15	TRBJ2-7	CATSRRTDRSYEQYF	TGTGCCACCAGCAGACGGACCGACAGGTCGTACGAGCAGTACTTC
NA	NA	TRBV28	TRBJ2-7	CSVGPREQYF	TGCTCAGTGGGGCCTCGGGAGCAGTACTTC
NA	NA	TRBV30	TRBJ2-3	CAWSIGGPTDTQYF	TGTGCCTGGAGTATCGGGGGGCCGACAGATACGCAGTATTTT
NA	TRBD2	TRBV5-1	TRBJ2-7	CASSLGTRNPLNTYEQYF	TGCGCCAGCAGCTTAGGGACTAGAAACCCGTTAAACACCTACGAGCAGTACTTC
many	TRBD1	TRBV29-1	TRBJ1-1	CSVVGGGYTEAFF	TGCAGCGTTGTGGGAGGGGGCTACACTGAAGCTTTCTTT
NA	TRBD1	TRBV27	TRBJ2-1	CASSTGGPYNEQFF	TGTGCCAGCAGTACAGGGGGCCCCTACAATGAGCAGTTCTTC
NA	TRBD1	TRBV7-9	TRBJ1-1	CASSLAGTGGAVEAFF	TGTGCCAGCAGCTTGGCCGGGACAGGGGGCGCTGTGGAAGCTTTCTTT
NA	TRBD2	TRBV4-3	TRBJ2-7	CASSHGTSVAYEQYF	TGCGCCAGCAGCCATGGGACTAGCGTTGCCTACGAGCAGTACTTC
NA	NA	TRBV9	TRBJ1-5	CASSVGTQDQPQHF	TGTGCCAGCAGCGTAGGGACGCAGGATCAGCCCCAGCATTTT
NA	TRBD2	TRBV19	TRBJ2-5	CASSRTSGTVQETQYF	TGTGCCAGTAGCAGAACTAGCGGGACGGTCCAAGAGACCCAGTACTTC
NA	TRBD2	TRBV15	TRBJ2-7	CATSPRSGRASDEQYF	TGTGCCACCAGCCCCCGTAGCGGGAGGGCCAGCGACGAGCAGTACTTC
NA	NA	TRBV5-4	TRBJ2-3	CASSLDGLFSTDTQYF	TGTGCCAGCAGCTTGGACGGACTATTTAGCACAGATACGCAGTATTTT
NA	NA	TRBV7-9	TRBJ1-2	CASSLSVANYGYTF	TGTGCCAGCAGCTTATCGGTAGCTAACTATGGCTACACCTTC
NA	NA	TRBV28	TRBJ2-2	CASQWDTYTGELFF	TGTGCCAGCCAATGGGACACCTACACCGGGGAGCTGTTTTTT
NA	NA	TRBV5-1	TRBJ2-1	CASSFAGVNEQFF	TGCGCCAGCAGCTTCGCAGGGGTGAATGAGCAGTTCTTC
NA	NA	TRBV20-1	TRBJ2-7	CSARSVYEQYF	TGCAGTGCTAGATCGGTCTACGAGCAGTACTTC
NA	TRBD2	TRBV11-2	TRBJ2-7	CASSLGTSGFYTYEQYF	TGTGCCAGCAGCTTAGGGACTAGCGGGTTCTATACCTACGAGCAGTACTTC
NA	NA	TRBV5-8	TRBJ2-3	CASSLHGGRQFTDTQYF	TGTGCCAGCAGCCTTCATGGGGGTAGACAATTCACAGATACGCAGTATTTT
NA	TRBD2	TRBV7-6	TRBJ2-7	CASSLRPSGQSSYEQYF	TGTGCCAGCAGCTTACGTCCTAGCGGGCAAAGCTCCTACGAGCAGTACTTC
NA	NA	TRBV9	TRBJ2-7	CASSVRSGYEQYF	TGTGCCAGCAGCGTACGTAGCGGCTACGAGCAGTACTTC
NA	NA	TRBV5-1	TRBJ2-1	CASSSASAAYNEQFF	TGCGCCAGCAGCTCGGCTAGCGCCGCCTACAATGAGCAGTTCTTC
NA	NA	TRBV4-2	TRBJ2-1	CASSSYSGSSSYNEQFF	TGTGCCAGCAGCTCCTATTCTGGGTCAAGCTCCTACAATGAGCAGTTCTTC
NA	NA	TRBV2	TRBJ2-7	CASSEEWGEQYF	TGTGCCAGCAGTGAGGAATGGGGCGAGCAGTACTTC
NA	NA	TRBV6-5	TRBJ1-4	CASSSPKLFF	TGTGCCAGCAGTTCCCCTAAACTGTTTTTT
few	NA	TRBV2	TRBJ1-5	CASSDSHSNQPQHF	TGTGCCAGCAGTGACAGTCATAGCAATCAGCCCCAGCATTTT
NA	NA	TRBV11-3	TRBJ2-2	CASSIGTNTGELFF	TGTGCCAGCAGCATAGGGACTAACACCGGGGAGCTGTTTTTT
NA	NA	TRBV28	TRBJ2-1	CASTGGLGTVHNVQFF	TGTGCCAGCACTGGGGGACTCGGGACAGTCCACAATGTGCAGTTCTTC
NA	NA	TRBV9	TRBJ2-3	CASSVASTLSTDTQYF	TGTGCCAGCAGCGTAGCTAGTACACTGAGCACAGATACGCAGTATTTT
NA	TRBD2	TRBV28	TRBJ2-5	CASSRGLAGEETQYF	TGTGCCAGCAGCCGTGGACTAGCGGGAGAAGAGACCCAGTACTTC
NA	TRBD1	TRBV7-3	TRBJ1-3	CASSLEDRVEYTIYF	TGTGCCAGCAGCTTAGAGGACAGGGTGGAATACACCATATATTTT
NA	NA	TRBV5-4	TRBJ2-7	CASSFDRSNVEYEQYF	TGTGCCAGCAGCTTCGACAGGTCTAATGTGGAATACGAGCAGTACTTC
once	NA	TRBV28	TRBJ1-1	CATGWDWDTEAFF	TGTGCCACCGGTTGGGATTGGGACACTGAAGCTTTCTTT
NA	NA	TRBV27	TRBJ2-5	CASSSSTGFGDGTQYF	TGTGCCAGCAGTTCGTCGACAGGATTTGGGGACGGGACCCAGTACTTC
NA	NA	TRBV9	TRBJ2-2	CASSVGGAGTGELFF	TGTGCCAGCAGCGTAGGAGGGGCGGGGACCGGGGAGCTGTTTTTT
NA	NA	TRBV2	TRBJ2-7	CASSELGNEQYF	TGTGCCAGCAGTGAACTAGGCAACGAGCAGTACTTC
once	NA	TRBV7-9	TRBJ2-7	CASKDTSYEQYF	TGTGCCAGCAAGGACACTTCCTACGAGCAGTACTTC
NA	TRBD1	TRBV6-4	TRBJ2-7	CASSDARQGLRVYEQYF	TGTGCCAGCAGTGACGCCCGACAGGGGTTAAGAGTCTACGAGCAGTACTTC
NA	NA	TRBV2	TRBJ2-1	CASKGGSYNEQFF	TGTGCCAGCAAAGGGGGGTCCTACAATGAGCAGTTCTTC
NA	TRBD2	TRBV29-1	TRBJ2-4	CSVEEASGVAKNIQYF	TGCAGCGTTGAAGAGGCTAGCGGGGTAGCCAAAAACATTCAGTACTTC
NA	TRBD1	TRBV28	TRBJ2-7	CASSLSDRASYEQYF	TGTGCCAGCAGTTTATCGGACAGGGCCTCCTACGAGCAGTACTTC
NA	TRBD2	TRBV6-1	TRBJ2-3	CASSDRGGRGTDTQYF	TGTGCCAGCAGTGACCGGGGCGGGAGGGGCACAGATACGCAGTATTTT
few	NA	TRBV5-4	TRBJ2-1	CASSLGQYGNEQFF	TGTGCCAGCAGCTTGGGACAGTATGGCAATGAGCAGTTCTTC
NA	NA	TRBV19	TRBJ1-3	CASSPPGSSGNTIYF	TGTGCCAGTAGTCCCCCGGGCAGCTCTGGAAACACCATATATTTT
NA	NA	TRBV19	TRBJ2-1	CASSFETGLGYNEQFF	TGTGCCAGTAGTTTTGAGACAGGCCTGGGATACAATGAGCAGTTCTTC
NA	NA	TRBV6-5	TRBJ1-3	CASSYATASGNTIYF	TGTGCCAGCAGTTACGCGACGGCCTCTGGAAACACCATATATTTT
NA	NA	TRBV27	TRBJ2-3	CASSLGAPDTQYF	TGTGCCAGCAGTTTAGGAGCGCCAGATACGCAGTATTTT
NA	NA	TRBV6-4	TRBJ2-1	CASSDGGGYNEQFF	TGTGCCAGCAGTGACGGTGGCGGCTACAATGAGCAGTTCTTC
few	NA	TRBV2	TRBJ1-2	CASSEPRAHYGYTF	TGTGCCAGCAGTGAACCCAGGGCCCACTATGGCTACACCTTC
NA	TRBD1	TRBV6-5	TRBJ1-2	CASSYSSGTGVGGYTF	TGTGCCAGCAGTTACTCATCCGGGACAGGGGTTGGTGGCTACACCTTC